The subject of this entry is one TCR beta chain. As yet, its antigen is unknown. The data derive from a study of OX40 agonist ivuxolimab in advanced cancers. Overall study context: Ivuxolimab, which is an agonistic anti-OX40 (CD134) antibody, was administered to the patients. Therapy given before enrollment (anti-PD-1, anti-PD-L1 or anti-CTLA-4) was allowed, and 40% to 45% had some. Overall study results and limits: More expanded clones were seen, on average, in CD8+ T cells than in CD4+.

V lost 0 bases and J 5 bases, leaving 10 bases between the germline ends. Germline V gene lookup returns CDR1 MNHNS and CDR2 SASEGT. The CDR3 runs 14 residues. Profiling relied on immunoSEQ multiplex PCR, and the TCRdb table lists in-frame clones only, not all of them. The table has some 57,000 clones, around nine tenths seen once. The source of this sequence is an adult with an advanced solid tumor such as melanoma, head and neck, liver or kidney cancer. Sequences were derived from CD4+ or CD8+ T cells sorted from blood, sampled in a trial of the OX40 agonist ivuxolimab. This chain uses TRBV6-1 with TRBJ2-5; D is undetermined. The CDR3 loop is CASSEAWGTETQYF. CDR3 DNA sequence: TGTGCCAGCAGTGAAGCGTGGGGTACGGAGACCCAGTACTTC.